Listed below are T cell receptor beta chains from one sample, sequenced in a study of glioma-infiltrating T cells after dendritic cell vaccination. Only in-frame clones appear in the TCRdb table, and some are missing; sequencing was by immunoSEQ multiplex PCR. Of more than 100,000 clones in the sample, around 81% were seen once. The sequencing here drew on blood, taken before dendritic cell vaccination. These receptors all come from a human donor with glioblastoma. Both conserved end residues are part of each CDR3. Fields, in order: CDR3 DNA, CDR3 protein, V gene, clone size, J gene, D gene. A D gene is named only where the DNA matches it firmly. A clone size is listed for some rows: how often the clone was seen (once, few, many), or a class if it is expanded.

TGTGCCAGTAGTATTCTACCTAACACTGAAGCTTTCTTT CASSILPNTEAFF TRBV19 . TRBJ1-1 .
TGTGCCAGCAGCTTAGTAGCGCCTTCCTACGAGCAGTACTTC CASSLVAPSYEQYF TRBV11-2 . TRBJ2-7 .
TGTGCCTGGAGGCCCGACACGTGGCTCTATGGCTACACCTTC CAWRPDTWLYGYTF TRBV30 . TRBJ1-2 .
TGTGCCAGCAGCTTAATTTCGGAGGGGGCGACGAACTATGGCTACACCTTC CASSLISEGATNYGYTF TRBV7-8 . TRBJ1-2 TRBD1
TGCGCCAGCCAACTAGCGGGGGGATACAATGAGCAGTTCTTC CASQLAGGYNEQFF TRBV5-1 . TRBJ2-1 TRBD2
TGCAGCGTTGAGGGGCGGAAGGGGATCTATGGCTACACCTTC CSVEGRKGIYGYTF TRBV29-1 once TRBJ1-2 .
TGCGCCAGCAGTCCTGGGACAGGGGATGGCTACGAGCAGTACTTC CASSPGTGDGYEQYF TRBV5-1 . TRBJ2-7 TRBD1
TGTGCTAGTGGTTTGGTACTTGTCGGTCCAGGTGAGCAGTTCTTC CASGLVLVGPGEQFF TRBV12-5 . TRBJ2-1 .
TGCGCCAGCAGTGAAGCCCCGGCAGCGTTCGTCTACTTC CASSEAPAAFVYF TRBV10-2 . TRBJ2-5 .
TGTGCCATCTCGTACACAGCGGACGCGAACACCGGGGAGCTGTTTTTT CAISYTADANTGELFF TRBV10-3 . TRBJ2-2 .
TGTGCCAGCAGCCGCGACAGGGATAATTCACCCCTCCACTTT CASSRDRDNSPLHF TRBV6-1 . TRBJ1-6 TRBD1
TGCGCCAGCAGTGAATCGGGGGGTGGGCAGCCCCAGCATTTT CASSESGGGQPQHF TRBV10-2 once TRBJ1-5 .
TGTGCCAGCCGGAGGAACGGAGGAGATCAAAAACTGTTTTTT CASRRNGGDQKLFF TRBV25-1 . TRBJ1-4 .